This paragraph covers one TCR beta chain sequence. Its specificity is unknown. The source of the sample is a study of vaccination and CD4 T cells after COVID-19. On the study more broadly: The post-COVID sampling time was a median roughly 100 days after diagnosis, ranging from 35 to 161.

This CDR3 comprises 15 residues. With 5 bases clipped from V and 2 bases from J, the junction kept 6 bases outside the gene matches. Cultured CD4+ T cells had their DNA profiled by the Oncomine TCR Beta short-read assay. Cultured CD4+ T cells yielded the extracted genomic DNA. TCRdb re-called the PCR reads through MiXCR, storing one row per CDR3 protein. Of about 3,300 distinct CDR3 sequences in the sample, over 60% were seen once. Treatment meaning: approximately 9-day PBMC culture with coronavirus spike peptide pools or control peptides (ViraFEST assay). The specimen was CD4+ T cells from blood, cultured in vitro. The receptor's source is a human donor who had recovered from COVID-19. This chain links TRBV12-3 or TRBV12-4 with TRBJ2-3, with TRBD1 matching 8 bases. The CDR3 spells CASSPRGQATDTQYF. The CDR3 DNA reads as TGTGCCAGCAGTCCTAGGGGACAGGCCACAGATACGCAGTATTTT.